The 22 T cell receptor beta chains listed next were all sequenced from one sample in a study of blood T cell repertoires in COVID-19. The data were produced by immunoSEQ multiplex PCR, yet TCRdb's version contains in-frame clones alone and is incomplete. This table holds fewer than 60,000 clones, 85% to 90% found once. Sequencing was performed on peripheral blood. The receptors shown here come from a woman in her sixties or seventies with COVID-19, enrolled during active disease.

V gene TRBV18 combines with J gene TRBJ2-7; D may be TRBD2 (7 bases). The V and J ends lost 1 base and 4 bases respectively, with 14 bases between them. This CDR3 region has 15 residues. The V gene's germline CDR1 is KGHSH and CDR2 LQKENI. The CDR3 DNA is TGTGCCAGCTCACCACGGGGGGGCGGAGGTTACGAGCAGTACTTC. The encoded protein is CASSPRGGGGYEQYF.

J is TRBJ2-2 and V is TRBV5-4, with 9 bases identical to TRBD2. Unmatched junction bases numbered 6, after V lost 3 bases and J lost 6 bases. CDR1 is SGHNT and CDR2 is YYREEE in the germline V gene (reference sequence). This CDR3 comprises 15 residues. In nucleotides, the CDR3 is TGTGCCAGCAGCTCTAGCGGGATTGGAGCCGGGGAGCTGTTTTTT. This codes for CASSSSGIGAGELFF.

The chain is built from TRBV27 and TRBJ2-1; D is ambiguous. Germline V gene data show CDR1 as MNHEY and CDR2 as SMNVEV (reference sequence). Trimming stripped 6 bases from V and 7 bases from J, with 16 bases between. The length of the CDR3 is 14 residues. The CDR3 is CASSRARLNNEQFF. The DNA for the CDR3 is TGTGCCAGCAGCAGAGCCCGACTTAATAATGAGCAGTTCTTC.

CDR3 nucleotide sequence: TGTGCCAGCAGCGCATTCCCGGGACCCGGAGGGGCTGATACGCAGTATTTT. Amino acid sequence: CASSAFPGPGGADTQYF. The chain is built from TRBV5-5 and TRBJ2-3, with D maybe TRBD2 (6 bases). The germline gives CDR1 SGHKS, CDR2 YYEKEE (reference sequence). The V end was cut by 4 bases, the J end by 6 bases, with 24 bases between. This CDR3 has 17 amino acids.

In its sample, this clone was seen once. The rearrangement links TRBV27 to TRBJ2-1; 9 bases agree with TRBD2. With 2 bases clipped from V and 7 bases from J, the junction kept 9 bases outside the gene matches. Germline V gives CDR1 MNHEY, CDR2 SMNVEV (reference sequence). This CDR3 comprises 16 residues. DNA of the CDR3: TGTGCCAGCAGTTTAATAACTAGCGGGTTTAGGAATGAGCAGTTCTTC. It translates to CASSLITSGFRNEQFF.

The rearrangement links TRBV18 to TRBJ1-6; perhaps TRBD1 as D (5 bases). V lost 0 bases to trimming and J lost 6 bases, with 9 bases between them. Per the germline V gene, CDR1 is KGHSH and CDR2 is LQKENI. The CDR3 extends over 15 amino acids. CDR3 bases: TGTGCCAGCTCACCACCCCAGGGCGGTAATTCACCCCTCCACTTT. This encodes CASSPPQGGNSPLHF. Combining the CDR3 with reference TRBV18 and TRBJ1-6 gives the whole variable domain NAGVMQNPRHLVRRRGQEARLRCSPMKGHSHVYWYRQLPEEGLKFMVYLQKENIIDESGMPKERFSAEFPKEGPSILRIQQVVRGDSAAYFCASSPPQGGNSPLHFGNGTRLTVT.

This chain links TRBV7-2 with TRBJ2-7; D is ambiguous. Trimming removed 6 bases at V and 3 bases at J, with 18 bases between. This CDR3 comprises 15 residues. CDR1 and CDR2 from the germline V gene are SGHTA and FQGNSA. The CDR3 region is CASRISPDELYEQYF. CDR3 nucleotide sequence: TGTGCCAGCAGAATTAGCCCGGATGAACTCTACGAGCAGTACTTC.

The chain uses TRBV12-3 or TRBV12-4 and TRBJ1-6, with TRBD1 matching 10 bases. J was trimmed by 17 bases and V by 4 bases; bases with no gene match: 2. The CDR3 has 11 amino acids. The CDR3 sequence: CASSSGQGVHF. Here the CDR3 DNA reads TGTGCCAGCAGTTCAGGACAGGGGGTCCACTTT.

This clone came up a few times. The V gene is TRBV19, the J gene TRBJ2-1, with 12 bases that match TRBD2. Germline assignment: CDR1 LNHDA and CDR2 SQIVND (reference sequence). This CDR3 has 15 residues. The J segment lost 7 bases and the V segment lost 6 bases, leaving 7 bases of the junction unmatched. For the CDR3, the DNA is TGTGCCAGTAGGAAGACTAGCGGGAGACCAAATGAGCAGTTCTTC. It codes for CASRKTSGRPNEQFF.

The chain has TRBV7-6 and TRBJ1-1, with a tentative D call TRBD1 (5 bases). V lost 1 base to trimming and J lost 0 bases, with 18 bases between them. The CDR3 covers 18 residues. From germline, CDR1 is SGHVS and CDR2 FNYEAQ. CDR3 coding DNA: TGTGCCAGCAGCTTAGGTCCCGGGGGATCGGGCCTGAACACTGAAGCTTTCTTT. Protein product: CASSLGPGGSGLNTEAFF.

The chain uses TRBV5-1 and TRBJ1-2; D ambiguous. Germline V CDR1 and CDR2: SGHRS, YFSETQ. The CDR3 sequence is 13 residues long. Trimming removed 2 bases from V and 4 bases from J, with 9 bases in between. CDR3 residues: CASSFSSIYGYTF. In DNA form, the CDR3 reads TGCGCCAGCAGCTTTAGCAGTATCTATGGCTACACCTTC.

This rearrangement joins TRBV6-5 to TRBJ2-7, with D hard to call. The CDR3 contains 13 residues. Germline lookup yields CDR1 MNHEY and CDR2 SVGAGI. The V gene lost 6 bases and the J gene lost 2 bases, with 11 bases spanning the gap. This CDR3 reads CASRFSQTYEQYF. DNA of the CDR3: TGTGCCAGCAGATTTAGCCAAACCTACGAGCAGTACTTC.

The chain carries TRBV2 and TRBJ2-6; TRBD2 matches at 7 bases. The CDR3 is 18 amino acids. With 4 bases clipped from V and 0 bases from J, the junction kept 9 bases outside the gene matches. Germline CDR1 reads SNHLY; CDR2 reads FYNNEI. CDR3 residues: CASSVLLAVNSGANVLTF. In DNA, the CDR3 is TGTGCCAGCAGTGTTTTGCTAGCGGTGAACTCTGGGGCCAACGTCCTGACTTTC.

CDR3 coding DNA: TGTGCCAGCGGACGTGCGGGAGGGACGGGTGAGCAGTTCTTC. This gives the protein CASGRAGGTGEQFF. The V call is TRBV6-5, the J call TRBJ2-1; 9 nucleotides agree with TRBD2. The CDR3 covers 14 residues. Germline CDR1 MNHEY, CDR2 SVGAGI. V was pared by 8 bases and J by 9 bases, with 11 bases of the junction left unmatched.

The gene calls are TRBV2 and TRBJ1-5, with 8 bases identical to TRBD1. Germline CDR1 is SNHLY and CDR2 is FYNNEI. There are 16 residues in the CDR3. V lost 4 bases, J lost 3 bases, and 8 bases stayed unmatched. The chain's CDR3 is CASSGRDRQINQPQHF. CDR3 sequence (DNA): TGTGCCAGCAGTGGGAGGGACAGGCAAATCAATCAGCCCCAGCATTTT.

This chain connects TRBV28 to TRBJ1-3; D is unclear. Trimming took 0 bases from V and 0 from J, leaving 6 bases between them. Germline loops: CDR1 MDHEN, CDR2 SYDVKM. The CDR3 runs 15 residues. In DNA form, the CDR3 reads TGTGCCAGCAGTTTATGGATTAGCTCTGGAAACACCATATATTTT. It translates to CASSLWISSGNTIYF. The variable domain in full, completed from reference TRBV28 and TRBJ1-3, reads DVKVTQSSRYLVKRTGEKVFLECVQDMDHENMFWYRQDPGLGLRLIYFSYDVKMKEKGDIPEGYSVSREKKERFSLILESASTNQTSMYLCASSLWISSGNTIYFGEGSWLTVV.

This rearrangement joins TRBV7-6 to TRBJ2-3; TRBD1 aligns across 10 bases. Germline trimming cut 1 base from V and 3 bases from J; bases unmatched to any gene: 7. This CDR3 spans 17 amino acids. Per the germline V gene, CDR1 is SGHVS and CDR2 is FNYEAQ. The CDR3 DNA is TGTGCCAGCAGCTTAGGAGGGACAGGGGTTGGGACAGATACGCAGTATTTT. Translated: CASSLGGTGVGTDTQYF. Full variable domain (rest looked up from reference TRBV7-6 and TRBJ2-3): GAGVSQSPRYKVTKRGQDVALRCDPISGHVSLYWYRQALGQGPEFLTYFNYEAQQDKSGLPNDRFSAERPEGSISTLTIQRTEQRDSAMYRCASSLGGTGVGTDTQYFGPGTRLTVL.

A few counts support this clone. This chain joins TRBV6-5 and TRBJ1-1; TRBD1 is a possible D gene (6 bases). The CDR3 runs to 12 residues. Per germline, CDR1 MNHEY and CDR2 SVGAGI. In nucleotides, the CDR3 is TGTGCTGGGGGCAGACTGAACACTGAAGCTTTCTTT. This translates into CAGGRLNTEAFF.

This sequence joins TRBV12-1 and TRBJ1-5; TRBD1 was called by the table and not checked on the DNA. TRBV12-1 is shown as a pseudogene. The CDR3 sequence is 17 residues long. The CDR3 here is CASSFPGQSYSNQPQHF. CDR3 bases: TGTGCCAGCAGCTTTCCGGGACAGTCCTATAGCAATCAGCCCCAGCATTTT.

The genes are TRBV29-1 and TRBJ2-3; the match to TRBD2 covers 7 bases. CDR1 is SQVTM, CDR2 ANQGSEA, per germline. The CDR3 length is 14 residues. V lost 3 bases and J lost 7; bases outside the gene matches: 10. The CDR3 region has the DNA TGCAGCGTTGAGGAGGGAGGGAGGGCCTATACGCAGTATTTT. Translated, it gives CSVEEGGRAYTQYF.

The rearrangement links TRBV28 to TRBJ1-2, with a weak D call TRBD1 (6 bases). This CDR3 region has 14 residues. Germline V lookup: CDR1 MDHEN, CDR2 SYDVKM. V dropped 3 bases and J dropped 7 bases, with 15 bases sitting between them. The CDR3 spells CASSFVRGFGGYTF. The CDR3 nucleotides read TGTGCCAGCAGTTTCGTCAGGGGATTTGGTGGCTACACCTTC.

This clone was counted between two and nine times. Here the CDR3 reads CASSEGRLAEQYF. The CDR3 DNA is TGTGCCAGCAGTGAAGGGCGGCTAGCCGAGCAGTACTTC. The genes are TRBV2 and TRBJ2-7; maybe TRBD2 (5 bases). Between the trimmed V and J ends, which lost 1 base and 6 bases, there was a span of 10 bases. This CDR3 comprises 13 residues. Germline lookup yields CDR1 SNHLY and CDR2 FYNNEI.